What follows describes a single T cell receptor beta chain. Its cognate antigen is unknown. Other nucleotide sequences from this sample produce the same CDR3. The sample belongs to a study of OX40 agonist ivuxolimab in advanced cancers. The overall study: Treatment of patients was with ivuxolimab, an agonistic anti-OX40 (CD134) antibody. Study observations and caveats: Researchers report that CD8+ T cells had, on average, more expanded clones than CD4+.

The ends were cut back, 1 base at V and 5 bases at J, with 8 bases in the middle. Per germline, CDR1 LNHNV and CDR2 YYDKDF (reference sequence). The CDR3 has 13 amino acids. The repertoire was sequenced with immunoSEQ multiplex PCR; TCRdb's copy has only in-frame clones and lacks some. The sample yields 50,000 or so clones, about 83% seen once. The source was CD4+ or CD8+ T cells sorted from blood, collected in a trial of the OX40 agonist ivuxolimab. The receptor was isolated from an adult with an advanced solid tumor such as melanoma, head and neck, liver or kidney cancer. The chain combines TRBV15 with TRBJ1-1; no reliable D call. The CDR3 here is CATSRGGRTEAFF. The CDR3 DNA reads TGTGCCACCAGCAGAGGTGGACGGACTGAAGCTTTCTTT.